This T cell receptor (beta chain) stems from a study of blood T cell repertoires in COVID-19. As for the study in general: Both acute and convalescent COVID-19 samples were obtained from the United States, Italy and Spain. T cells, B-cell-depleted T cells, or PBMCs provided the cDNA or gDNA that served as material.

Original handling: Reference gene primer amplification yielded estimated nucleated cell counts. Clones were sequenced by immunoSEQ multiplex PCR, and TCRdb holds only the in-frame ones, with some missing. V and J calls and clone size are given by that table; D and trimming were obtained from the DNA. Among about 120,000 clones listed, around 77% were seen once. Germline CDR1 is MNHEY and CDR2 is SMNVEV (reference sequence). V lost 5 bases to trimming and J lost 3 bases; unmatched junction nucleotides: 15. The CDR3 sequence is 19 residues long. This clonotype originated in a human donor in a cohort sampled during active COVID-19. The rearrangement joins TRBV27 to TRBJ2-1; the match to TRBD2 covers 11 bases. The specimen was peripheral blood. The CDR3 sequence is CASSSPSGGPLHYYNEQFF. CDR3 DNA: TGTGCCAGCAGTAGCCCTAGCGGGGGGCCCCTTCACTACTACAATGAGCAGTTCTTC.